This TCR beta chain was identified during a study of CD8 T cells in ankylosing spondylitis. V lost 5 bases and J lost 6, with 14 bases in between. The CDR3 extends over 14 amino acids. The germline V gene encodes CDR1 SGHRS and CDR2 YFSETQ. This clonotype occurred a few times. TCRdb fed the 5' RACE reads into MiXCR, producing one record per CDR3 protein. This sample has 100,000 to 150,000 distinct CDR3 sequences; roughly 7.3% occur once, and the top ten carry 12%. The sequencing sample was made of blood, either unsorted or a sorted T cell fraction (not recorded which). V is TRBV5-1 and J is TRBJ2-2, with D unclear. This TCR was sampled from a male donor with ankylosing spondylitis or in good health (not recorded which). The CDR3 nucleotides are TGCGCCAGCAGAAGTGTTACCAGCGCCGGGGAGCTGTTTTTT. It codes for CASRSVTSAGELFF.